The text below deals with one TCR beta chain. The study recruited people aged 18 to 89 years across under 25 US areas. Recovered status in Cohort 3 required two negative PCRs, clearance, or symptom resolution. Repertoires were generated with immunoSEQ multiplex PCR, while TCRdb's copy carries only in-frame clones and drops some. The table shows 180,000 or so clones, with roughly 83% occurring only once. This sample was included in a study of blood T cell repertoires in COVID-19. Study details: Samples of COVID-19 (acute and convalescent) were obtained from the United States, Italy and Spain.

The sequenced material came from PBMCs or T cells enriched from blood (not recorded which). This clonotype was obtained from a woman between 50 and 59 years old who had recovered from COVID-19.

CDR3 bases: TGTGCCAGCAGCGGACAGTCGAACACTGAAGCTTTCTTT. Protein: CASSGQSNTEAFF. The rearrangement joins TRBV6-5 to TRBJ1-1; weak D call: TRBD1 (6 bases). CDR3 length: 13 amino acids. Germline V gene data show CDR1 as MNHEY and CDR2 as SVGAGI. V was trimmed by 6 bases and J by 1 base, leaving 9 bases between them.